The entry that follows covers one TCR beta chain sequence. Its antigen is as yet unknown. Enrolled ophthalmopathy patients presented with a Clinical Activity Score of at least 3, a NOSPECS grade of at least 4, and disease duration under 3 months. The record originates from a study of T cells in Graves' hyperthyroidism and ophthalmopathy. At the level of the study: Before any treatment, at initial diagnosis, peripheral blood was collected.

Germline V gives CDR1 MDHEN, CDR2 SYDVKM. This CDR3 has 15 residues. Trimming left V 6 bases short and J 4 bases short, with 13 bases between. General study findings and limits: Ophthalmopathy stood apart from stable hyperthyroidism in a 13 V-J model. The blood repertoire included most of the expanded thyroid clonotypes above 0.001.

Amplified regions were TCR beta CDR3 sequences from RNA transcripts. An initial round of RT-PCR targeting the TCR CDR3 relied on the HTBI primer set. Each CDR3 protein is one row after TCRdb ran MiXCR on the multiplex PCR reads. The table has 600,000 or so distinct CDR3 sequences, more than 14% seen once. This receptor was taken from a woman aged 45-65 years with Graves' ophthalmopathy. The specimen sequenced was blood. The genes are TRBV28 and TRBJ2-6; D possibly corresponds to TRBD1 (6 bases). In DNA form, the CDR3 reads TGTGCCAGCAGCTACAGGGTGTCCGGGGCCAACGTCCTGACTTTC. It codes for CASSYRVSGANVLTF.